Each of the 30 T cell receptor beta chains below was sequenced from the same sample in a study of T cells in Graves' hyperthyroidism and ophthalmopathy. From RNA transcripts, TCR beta CDR3 regions were amplified. The HTBI primer set served for first-round RT-PCR of the TCR CDR3. TCRdb fed the multiplex PCR reads into MiXCR, producing one record per CDR3 protein. The sample holds more than 650,000 distinct CDR3 sequences, less than 15% seen once. Sequencing input: blood. The source of these receptors is a woman aged 18-35 years with Graves' hyperthyroidism.

This clonotype was observed a few times. The rearrangement joins TRBV19 to TRBJ2-7; 12 bases are shared with TRBD1. The CDR3 is 15 amino acids. Germline V gene sequence: CDR1 LNHDA, CDR2 SQIVND (reference sequence). The ends lost 5 bases at V and 4 bases at J; junction bases unmatched: 6. In nucleotides, the CDR3 is TGTGCCAGTAGTCATCCGGGACAGGGGGCTTACGAGCAGTACTTC. It is translated as CASSHPGQGAYEQYF.

The chain has TRBV28 and TRBJ2-7; TRBD1 aligns across 11 bases. The CDR3 is 15 residues long. V shed 6 bases and J 7 bases; nucleotides not matched to a gene: 11. Germline V gives CDR1 MDHEN, CDR2 SYDVKM. CDR3 nucleotide sequence: TGTGCCAGCAGAGGAACCGGGACAGGGGGTGATGAGCAGTACTTC. It codes for CASRGTGTGGDEQYF.

This clonotype has only a few counts. This chain joins TRBV7-2 and TRBJ1-2; no clear D. Trimming took 5 bases from V and 0 from J, leaving 16 bases between them. Germline V CDR1 and CDR2: SGHTA, FQGNSA. The CDR3 has 16 amino acids. DNA for the CDR3: TGTGCCAGCAGCCCGCGGGTCCCCCAATCTAACTATGGCTACACCTTC. It translates to CASSPRVPQSNYGYTF.

The V and J genes are TRBV19 and TRBJ1-1; 9 positions agree with TRBD1. V was clipped by 7 bases and J by 1 base; unmatched bases: 10. This CDR3 region has 16 residues. Germline CDR1 is LNHDA and CDR2 is SQIVND (reference sequence). The CDR3 is CASKTTGGAGNTEAFF. For the CDR3, the DNA is TGTGCCAGTAAGACAACAGGGGGCGCAGGGAACACTGAAGCTTTCTTT. Based on the CDR3 plus reference TRBV19 and TRBJ1-1, the full variable domain is DGGITQSPKYLFRKEGQNVTLSCEQNLNHDAMYWYRQDPGQGLRLIYYSQIVNDFQKGDIAEGYSVSREKKESFPLTVTSAQKNPTAFYLCASKTTGGAGNTEAFFGQGTRLTVV.

This clonotype was counted ten times or more. V is TRBV29-1 and J is TRBJ2-5, with 13 bases that match TRBD2. This CDR3 region has 15 residues. Trimming cost V 7 bases and J 6 bases; bases outside gene matches: 11. Germline CDR1 is SQVTM and CDR2 is ANQGSEA. The CDR3 region is CSAQGLAGWGKTQYF. CDR3 nucleotides: TGCAGCGCCCAGGGACTAGCGGGATGGGGGAAGACCCAGTACTTC.

Ten or more counts support this clonotype. The genes are TRBV5-6 and TRBJ1-4; tentatively, D is TRBD1 (5 bases). This CDR3 is built from 13 residues. Trimming removed 8 bases from V and 4 bases from J, with 12 bases in between. Germline values: CDR1 SGHDT, CDR2 YYEEEE. The CDR3, as DNA: TGTGCCAGTACTTCAGGGTTTAATGAAAAACTGTTTTTT. This codes for CASTSGFNEKLFF.

This clonotype occurred many times. The CDR3 is CASSEGGQLAAFYNEQFF. The CDR3, as DNA: TGTGCCAGCAGTGAAGGCGGTCAACTAGCGGCATTCTACAATGAGCAGTTCTTC. This chain joins TRBV6-1 and TRBJ2-1; TRBD2 agrees at 8 bases. The V segment lost 1 base and the J segment 3 bases; nucleotides outside the gene matches: 11. Germline V gene lookup returns CDR1 MNHNS and CDR2 SASEGT. This CDR3 spans 18 amino acids.

This sequence joins TRBV4-1 and TRBJ2-7, with D possibly called TRBD1 or TRBD2 (5 bases each). Germline V gene lookup returns CDR1 MGHRA and CDR2 YSYEKL. The CDR3 runs to 14 residues. V lost 2 bases and J lost 6, with 14 bases in between. CDR3 in amino acids: CASSQRSGPSEQYF. The CDR3 region has the DNA TGCGCCAGCAGCCAAAGGTCGGGACCTAGCGAGCAGTACTTC.

The chain links TRBV6-2 or TRBV6-3 to TRBJ2-5, with 7 positions matching TRBD1. Per the germline V gene, CDR1 is MNHEY and CDR2 is SVGEGT. The CDR3 loop spans 16 amino acids. V shed 5 bases and J 4 bases; nucleotides not matched to a gene: 13. CDR3 sequence reads: CASSTLFRQGGETQYF. The CDR3 bases are TGTGCCAGCAGTACGCTTTTTCGACAGGGTGGAGAGACCCAGTACTTC.

The CDR3 loop reads CASSPEIGSGANVLTF. The DNA of the CDR3 is TGCGCCAGCAGCCCAGAGATTGGGTCTGGGGCCAACGTCCTGACTTTC. This chain links TRBV4-1 with TRBJ2-6; D is uncertain. V lost 4 bases, J lost 1 base, and 11 bases lay in between. The CDR3 totals 16 residues. Germline V gene data show CDR1 as MGHRA and CDR2 as YSYEKL.

A few counts support this clonotype. The gene calls are TRBV13 and TRBJ1-5, with D uncertain. From germline, CDR1 is PRHDT and CDR2 FYEKMQ (reference sequence). The CDR3 is 14 residues long. The V end lost 3 bases, the J end lost 5 bases, and 11 bases lay between the germline ends. The CDR3 DNA is TGTGCCAGCAGCTTTCGTAATGAGGATCAGCCCCAGCATTTT. It is translated as CASSFRNEDQPQHF.

This clonotype was counted only a few times. The rearrangement uses TRBV27 and TRBJ2-3, with TRBD2 as a possible D gene (5 bases). This CDR3 comprises 16 residues. In germline, CDR1 is MNHEY, CDR2 SMNVEV (reference sequence). V was trimmed by 3 bases and J by 4 bases, leaving 17 bases between them. The CDR3, as DNA: TGTGCCAGCAGTTTGAGGGTTAATCCCGCTCCAGATACGCAGTATTTT. Amino acid sequence: CASSLRVNPAPDTQYF.

The chain couples TRBV5-4 to TRBJ1-1; 11 bases fit TRBD1. CDR3 size: 17 residues. CDR1 is SGHNT, CDR2 YYREEE, per germline (reference sequence). The junction had 11 bases not matched to a gene; V was cut back by 3 bases and J by 4 bases. This chain's CDR3 is CASSSTGTGGGSTEAFF. Written as DNA, the CDR3 is TGTGCCAGCAGCTCCACCGGGACAGGGGGTGGTAGCACTGAAGCTTTCTTT.

This clonotype was seen repeatedly, ten times or more. The genes are TRBV13 and TRBJ2-5; D may be TRBD1 or TRBD2 (5 bases each). V lost 0 bases and J 4 bases, leaving 12 bases between the germline ends. The CDR3 spans 15 residues. Germline V CDR1 and CDR2: PRHDT, FYEKMQ (reference sequence). The CDR3 DNA is TGTGCCAGCAGCTTAGGCACAAGGGGACCAGAGACCCAGTACTTC. Encoded protein: CASSLGTRGPETQYF.

V usage is TRBV4-2 and J usage is TRBJ2-7; D not certain. Trimming left V 0 bases short and J 2 bases short, with 14 bases between. The CDR3 is made up of 16 amino acids. Germline CDR1 is LGHNA and CDR2 is YNFKEQ. The CDR3, as DNA: TGTGCCAGCAGCCAAGATCTCCACGAGGAACCCTACGAGCAGTACTTC. Encoded protein: CASSQDLHEEPYEQYF.

There are many counts of this clonotype. The chain combines TRBV2 with TRBJ2-5, with 11 nucleotides matching TRBD1. Germline lookup yields CDR1 SNHLY and CDR2 FYNNEI. This CDR3 region has 16 residues. V trimming: 4 bases; J trimming: 3 bases; junction bases outside the gene matches: 7. The CDR3 DNA reads TGTGCCAGCAGTGGCCATCGGACAGGGGGCAAAGAGACCCAGTACTTC. The encoded protein is CASSGHRTGGKETQYF.

The sample holds many counts of this clonotype. The J gene is TRBJ2-1, the V gene TRBV28, with 14 bases matching TRBD2. Germline V lookup: CDR1 MDHEN, CDR2 SYDVKM. CDR3 size: 16 residues. V dropped 8 bases and J dropped 8; count of bases not matched to a gene: 11. The CDR3 region has the DNA TGTGCCAGCCCCTTGGGGGGACTAGCGGGAGAGGATGAGCAGTTCTTC. As protein: CASPLGGLAGEDEQFF. Full variable domain (outside the CDR3, taken from reference TRBV28 and TRBJ2-1): DVKVTQSSRYLVKRTGEKVFLECVQDMDHENMFWYRQDPGLGLRLIYFSYDVKMKEKGDIPEGYSVSREKKERFSLILESASTNQTSMYLCASPLGGLAGEDEQFFGPGTRLTVL.

This clonotype was recorded many times. The chain has TRBV10-3 and TRBJ2-5; 12 nucleotides agree with TRBD2. The CDR3 covers 18 residues. V shed 8 bases and J 5 bases; nucleotides not matched to a gene: 18. Germline V gives CDR1 ENHRY, CDR2 SYGVKD. The CDR3 region has the DNA TGTGCCATCGGGGGACCACCCGGGACTAGCGGGCTCTCGGAGACCCAGTACTTC. This encodes CAIGGPPGTSGLSETQYF.

A remark on this clonotype: One junction end does not reproduce the germline sequence, and a read error may be involved. The chain recombines TRBV3-1 with TRBJ1-1; D gene uncertain. The germline V gene has CDR1 LGHDT and CDR2 YNNKEL (reference sequence). The CDR3 sequence is 11 residues long. DNA for the CDR3: TGTGCCAACAGCCAAGAGGATGAAGCTTTCTTT. Protein product: CANSQEDEAFF.

This clonotype was counted ten times or more. The V call is TRBV20-1, the J call TRBJ2-1; 10 nucleotides line up with TRBD2. With V trimmed by 0 bases and J by 2 bases, 4 bases remained unmatched. The germline V gene encodes CDR1 DFQATT and CDR2 SNEGSKA (reference sequence). The CDR3 runs to 16 residues. CDR3 sequence reads: CSARDSLAGAYNEQFF. The CDR3 coding sequence is TGCAGTGCTAGAGATTCCCTAGCGGGAGCCTACAATGAGCAGTTCTTC.

This clonotype was recorded a few times. This chain links TRBV29-1 with TRBJ1-2; 9 bases align to TRBD1. The CDR3 loop spans 15 amino acids. V gave up 7 bases and J gave up 7 bases; unmatched junction bases: 16. Germline values: CDR1 SQVTM, CDR2 ANQGSEA. CDR3 coding DNA: TGCAGCGCAGTCAATCCACAGGGGGCGAGGGGTGGCTACACCTTC. Its translation: CSAVNPQGARGGYTF.

This clonotype was seen many times. CDR3 bases: TGTGCCAGCAGCCGGGGTGACTATGGCTACACCTTC. Translated: CASSRGDYGYTF. The genes are TRBV28 and TRBJ1-2; D not certain. This CDR3 contains 12 residues. CDR1 is MDHEN and CDR2 is SYDVKM in the germline V gene. The V gene lost 6 bases and the J gene lost 3 bases, with 8 bases spanning the gap.

V and J are TRBV28 and TRBJ2-7; 8 bases are a match to TRBD2. In germline, CDR1 is MDHEN, CDR2 SYDVKM. The CDR3 covers 13 residues. V shed 8 bases and J 3 bases; nucleotides not matched to a gene: 6. CDR3 DNA sequence: TGTGCCAGCTTAGCGGGATTTGACTACGAGCAGTACTTC. It specifies CASLAGFDYEQYF.

This clonotype was recorded many times. The rearrangement joins TRBV6-2 or TRBV6-3 to TRBJ1-3, with D unresolved. The germline V and J ends were trimmed by 8 bases and 0 bases, with 17 bases remaining between them. CDR1 and CDR2 (germline): MNHEY, SVGEGT. CDR3 length equals 16 residues. CDR3 sequence reads: CASRLAGEFSGNTIYF. DNA of the CDR3: TGTGCCAGCCGTCTTGCAGGCGAATTCTCTGGAAACACCATATATTTT.

V usage is TRBV6-1 and J usage is TRBJ2-5, with D tentatively TRBD1 (7 bases). Germline CDR1 is MNHNS and CDR2 is SASEGT. Trimming left V 7 bases short and J 1 base short, with 19 bases between. The length of the CDR3 is 16 residues. CDR3 amino acids: CASTRGERTRQETQYF. The CDR3 nucleotides read TGTGCCAGCACCAGGGGGGAACGGACCCGCCAAGAGACCCAGTACTTC.

The V and J genes are TRBV7-2 and TRBJ1-1, with 10 bases aligning to TRBD1. This CDR3 is 13 amino acids long. Germline trimming cut 5 bases from V and 12 bases from J; bases unmatched to any gene: 9. The germline V gene has CDR1 SGHTA and CDR2 FQGNSA. The CDR3 DNA reads TGTGCCAGCAGCAGAGGGGGACAGGGGAATTCTTTCTTT. Amino acids: CASSRGGQGNSFF.

This clonotype appeared a few times. The chain uses TRBV11-2 and TRBJ2-7; D may be TRBD1 or TRBD2 (5 bases each). Between the trimmed V and J ends, which lost 6 bases and 4 bases, there was a span of 19 bases. The germline V gene has CDR1 SGHAT and CDR2 FQNNGV. This CDR3 comprises 15 residues. The DNA of the CDR3 is TGTGCCAGCAGATCCCTAACGGGACCTCCTTACGAGCAGTACTTC. It yields the protein CASRSLTGPPYEQYF.

J is TRBJ2-1 and V is TRBV3-1, with 9 bases that match TRBD2. Germline V gene data show CDR1 as LGHDT and CDR2 as YNNKEL (reference sequence). This CDR3 is built from 19 residues. The V segment lost 0 bases and the J segment 8 bases; nucleotides outside the gene matches: 17. CDR3 amino acids: CASSQDFRVSGSIFDEQFF. In nucleotides, the CDR3 is TGTGCCAGCAGCCAAGATTTTCGGGTTAGCGGGAGTATATTTGATGAGCAGTTCTTC.

This clonotype turned up a few times. J is TRBJ2-1 and V is TRBV19; no reliable D call. The CDR3 runs 14 residues. CDR1 and CDR2 from the germline V gene are LNHDA and SQIVND (reference sequence). V lost 1 base and J 8 bases, leaving 12 bases between the germline ends. The CDR3 protein is CASSIGLDTYEQFF. Here the CDR3 DNA reads TGTGCCAGTAGTATAGGTTTAGACACCTATGAGCAGTTCTTC. Filled out from reference TRBV19 and TRBJ2-1, the complete variable domain reads DGGITQSPKYLFRKEGQNVTLSCEQNLNHDAMYWYRQDPGQGLRLIYYSQIVNDFQKGDIAEGYSVSREKKESFPLTVTSAQKNPTAFYLCASSIGLDTYEQFFGPGTRLTVL.

Only a few counts were recorded for this clonotype. This rearrangement joins TRBV28 to TRBJ1-1; no firm D call. CDR1 is MDHEN, CDR2 SYDVKM, per germline. V lost 6 bases and J lost 4, with 6 bases in between. This CDR3 is built from 11 residues. This chain's CDR3 is CASRVVTEAFF. CDR3 nucleotide sequence: TGTGCCAGCAGGGTTGTCACTGAAGCTTTCTTT.